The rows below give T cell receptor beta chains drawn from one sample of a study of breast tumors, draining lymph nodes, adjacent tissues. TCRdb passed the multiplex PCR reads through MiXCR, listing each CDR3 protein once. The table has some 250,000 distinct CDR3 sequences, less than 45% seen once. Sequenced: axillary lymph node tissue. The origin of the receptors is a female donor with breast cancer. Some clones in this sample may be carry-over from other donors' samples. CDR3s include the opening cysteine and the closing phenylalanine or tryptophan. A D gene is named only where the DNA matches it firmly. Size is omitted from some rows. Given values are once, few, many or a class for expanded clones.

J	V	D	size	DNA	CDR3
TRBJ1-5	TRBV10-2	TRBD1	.	TGCGCCAGCACCGGGACAGGGGATGGTCAGCCCCAGCATTTT	CASTGTGDGQPQHF
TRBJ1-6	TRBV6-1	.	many	TGTGCCAGCAATGGGGGGCATGTGAGTTCACCCCTCCACTTT	CASNGGHVSSPLHF
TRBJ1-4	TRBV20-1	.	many	TGCAGTGTAGGGCAGTTGAGGGTAGCGGGTGAAAAACTGTTTTTT	CSVGQLRVAGEKLFF
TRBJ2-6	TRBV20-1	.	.	TGCAGTGCTAGAGCGGCCCGGGGGGCCAACGTCCTGACTTTC	CSARAARGANVLTF
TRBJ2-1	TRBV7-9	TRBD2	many	TGTGCCAGCAGCTTAAGGGCTAGCGGCCTCCCCAATGAGCAGTTCTTC	CASSLRASGLPNEQFF
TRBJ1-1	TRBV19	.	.	TGTGCCAGTACCTACGGGGCAGACTACCTCATGAACACTGAAGCTTTCTTT	CASTYGADYLMNTEAFF
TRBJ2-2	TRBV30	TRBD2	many	TGTGCCTGGAGTCGGTCCCGACTAGCGGAACGCACCGGGGAGCTGTTTTTT	CAWSRSRLAERTGELFF
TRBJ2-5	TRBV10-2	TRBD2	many	TGCGCCAGCAGTGAGAGGTCTAGCGGCCAAGAGACCCAGTACTTC	CASSERSSGQETQYF
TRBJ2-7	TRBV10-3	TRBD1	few	TGTGCCACTGGACAGGGGGACGAGCAGTACTTC	CATGQGDEQYF
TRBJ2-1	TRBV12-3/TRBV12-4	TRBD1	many	TGTGCCAGCAGATCCTCAGACAGGGGGCGTTACAGTGAGCAGTTCTTC	CASRSSDRGRYSEQFF
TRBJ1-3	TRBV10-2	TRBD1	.	TGCGCCAGCAGTGATGACAGGGGTACTGGAAACACCATATATTTT	CASSDDRGTGNTIYF
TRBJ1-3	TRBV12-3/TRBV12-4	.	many	TGTGCCAGCACCTTTGGGGGGACTGGAAACACCATATATTTT	CASTFGGTGNTIYF
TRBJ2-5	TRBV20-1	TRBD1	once	TGCAGTGCTTTAGGGACAGGGGGCACCTTTGGGGCCCAGTACTTC	CSALGTGGTFGAQYF
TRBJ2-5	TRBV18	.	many	TGTGCCAGCTCACGGACAGCCGAAGGAGAGACCCAGTACTTC	CASSRTAEGETQYF
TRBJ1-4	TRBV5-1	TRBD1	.	TGCGCCAGCAGCCTTGGGAGGACAGGGTATGAAAAACTGTTTTTT	CASSLGRTGYEKLFF
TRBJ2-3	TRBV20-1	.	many	TGCAGTGCTAGAAGTGTGTTTAGCGTCCCCACAGATACGCAGTATTTT	CSARSVFSVPTDTQYF
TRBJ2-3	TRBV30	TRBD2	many	TGTGCCTGGGACCTCGGTGCTAGCGGGAGATCAGATACGCAGTATTTT	CAWDLGASGRSDTQYF
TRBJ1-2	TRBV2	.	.	TGTGCCAGCCCCCGGAAACTAAGCTGCTGGCACAGAGATTATGGCTACACCTTC	CASPRKLSCWHRDYGYTF
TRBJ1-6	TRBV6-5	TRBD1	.	TGTGCCAGCAGTCACCCCCGGGACAGCGGAGGGACACCCCTCCACTTT	CASSHPRDSGGTPLHF
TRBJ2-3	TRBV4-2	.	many	TGTGCCAGCAGGATGGGTCGGGAAAGCACAGATACGCAGTATTTT	CASRMGRESTDTQYF
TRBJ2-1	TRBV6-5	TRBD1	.	TGTGCCAGCAGCCCTACAGGGGGCTTTTACAATGAGCAGTTCTTC	CASSPTGGFYNEQFF
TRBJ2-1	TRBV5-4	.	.	TGTGCCAGCAGCTATCGGGGGGCATCCTACAATGAGCAGTTCTTC	CASSYRGASYNEQFF
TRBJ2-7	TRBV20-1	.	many	TGCAGTGCTAGAGATCCTAGCGACTATTACGAGCAGTACTTC	CSARDPSDYYEQYF
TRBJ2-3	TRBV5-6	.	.	TGTGCCAGCAGCCCAGGAACAGCTACGCAGTATTTT	CASSPGTATQYF
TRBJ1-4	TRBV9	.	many	TGTGCCAGCAGCGCGTACGGGGATGAAAAACTGTTTTTT	CASSAYGDEKLFF
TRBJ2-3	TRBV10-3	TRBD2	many	TGTGCCACCTTAGCGGGAGGGTCAGATACGCAGTATTTT	CATLAGGSDTQYF
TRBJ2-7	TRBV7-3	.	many	TGTGCCAGCAGCCCTGGACCGACCTCTTCCTACGAGCAGTACTTC	CASSPGPTSSYEQYF
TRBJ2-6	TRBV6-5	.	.	TGTGCCAGCAGTTACTCAGGGGCCAACGTCCTGACTTTC	CASSYSGANVLTF
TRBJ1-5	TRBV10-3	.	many	TGTGCCATCAGTGACCGGGACGGCAGTCAGCCCCAGCATTTT	CAISDRDGSQPQHF
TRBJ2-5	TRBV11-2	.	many	TGTGCCAGCAGCTTAGGGGCTAGCGCACAAGAGACCCAGTACTTC	CASSLGASAQETQYF
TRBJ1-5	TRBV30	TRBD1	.	TGTGCCTGGAGTGGCACAGGGGCGACGCAGCCCCAGCATTTT	CAWSGTGATQPQHF
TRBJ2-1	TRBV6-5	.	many	TGTGCCAGCCACCGGGACGGAGGGGCGGGTGAGCAGTTCTTC	CASHRDGGAGEQFF
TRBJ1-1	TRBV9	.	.	TGTGCCAGCAGCGTGACACTGAACACTGAAGCTTTCTTT	CASSVTLNTEAFF
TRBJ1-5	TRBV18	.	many	TGTGCCAGCTCACCGGGCAGGGGAAGCAATCAGCCCCAGCATTTT	CASSPGRGSNQPQHF
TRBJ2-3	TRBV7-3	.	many	TGTGCCAGCAGCACAAGCGGGCCAGATACGCAGTATTTT	CASSTSGPDTQYF
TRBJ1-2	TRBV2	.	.	TGTGCCAGCACCAGGGGTTTTGGAACGAGGGCCAACTTC	CASTRGFGTRANF
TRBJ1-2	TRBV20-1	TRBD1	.	TGCAGTGCTTCGCGGACAGGGATCCTGGGCTACACCTTC	CSASRTGILGYTF
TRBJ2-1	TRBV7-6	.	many	TGTGCCAGCAGCTTAGTCGTCGGCAATGAGCAGCTCTTC	CASSLVVGNEQLF
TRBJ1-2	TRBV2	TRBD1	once	TGTGCCAGCAGCGGGACAGGGACGAACTATGGCTACACCTTC	CASSGTGTNYGYTF
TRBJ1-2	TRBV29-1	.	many	TGCAGCGTTGAAGTGGAAGACTATGGCTACACCTTC	CSVEVEDYGYTF
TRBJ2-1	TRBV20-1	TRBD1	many	TGCAGTGCTCCCACAGGGACAGGGTTTGGCAATGAGCAGTTCTTC	CSAPTGTGFGNEQFF
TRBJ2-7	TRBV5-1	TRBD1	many	TGCGCCAGCAGCCCGGGGGACAGGGAGGAAAACGAGCAGTACTTC	CASSPGDREENEQYF
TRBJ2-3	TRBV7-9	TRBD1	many	TGTGCCAGCAGCTGGCCCGGGACAGGGGGCGCAGATACGCAGTATTTT	CASSWPGTGGADTQYF
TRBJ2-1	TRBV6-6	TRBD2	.	TGTGCCAGCAGGCGACTGAAACTATCGGGCCACGGGGGGGACAATGAGCAGTTCTTC	CASRRLKLSGHGGDNEQFF
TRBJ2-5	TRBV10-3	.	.	TGTGCCATCAGTGAGTTGGGCGGGGTCCAAGAGACCCAGTACTTC	CAISELGGVQETQYF
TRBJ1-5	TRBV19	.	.	TGTGCCAGTAGTCCTCGGGGGGCGAGTCAGCCCCAGCATTTT	CASSPRGASQPQHF
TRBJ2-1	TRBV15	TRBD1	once	TGTGCCACCAGCCCTGACAGGGGGCAACGGAATGAGCAGTTCTTC	CATSPDRGQRNEQFF
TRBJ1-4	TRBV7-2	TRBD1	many	TGTGCCAGCAGCTTATGGGGACAGGGGAATGAAAAACTGTTTTTT	CASSLWGQGNEKLFF
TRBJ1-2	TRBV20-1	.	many	TGCAGTGCTAGAGATTCCGTGGGCTATGGCTACACCTTC	CSARDSVGYGYTF
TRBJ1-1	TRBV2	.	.	TGTGCCAGCAGGCTTACCCGTTCTTATACTTTCTTT	CASRLTRSYTFF
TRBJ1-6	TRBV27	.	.	TGTGCCAGCAGTTACGGATTACCCTATAATTCATCCCTCCACTTT	CASSYGLPYNSSLHF
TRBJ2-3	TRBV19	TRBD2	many	TGTGCCAGTAGTCTACCCCTGGGAGGGGGCACAGATACGCAGTATTTT	CASSLPLGGGTDTQYF
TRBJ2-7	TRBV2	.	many	TGTGCCAGCAGTGAAAGGGGGAGCTACGAGCAGTACTTC	CASSERGSYEQYF
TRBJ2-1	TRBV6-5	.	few	TGTGCCAGCAGGCGGGGCAGGGGGGTGCAGTTCTTC	CASRRGRGVQFF
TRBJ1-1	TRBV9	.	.	TGTGCCAGCAGCACCCTGACAGGATTGAACACTGAAGCTTTCTTT	CASSTLTGLNTEAFF